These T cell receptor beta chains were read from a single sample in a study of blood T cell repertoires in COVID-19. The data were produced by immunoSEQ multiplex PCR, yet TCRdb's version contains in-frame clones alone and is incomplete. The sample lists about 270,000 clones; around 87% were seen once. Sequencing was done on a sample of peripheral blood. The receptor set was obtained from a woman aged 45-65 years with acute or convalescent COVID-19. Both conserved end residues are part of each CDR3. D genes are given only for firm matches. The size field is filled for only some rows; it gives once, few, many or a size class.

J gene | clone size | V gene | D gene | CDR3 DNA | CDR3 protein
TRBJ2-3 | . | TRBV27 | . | TGTGCCAGCAGTTTACGGGGATATAGCACAGATACGCAGTATTTT | CASSLRGYSTDTQYF
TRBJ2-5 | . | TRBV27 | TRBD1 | TGTGCCAGCACTCCTCGACAGGGGTACCAAGAGACCCAGTACTTC | CASTPRQGYQETQYF
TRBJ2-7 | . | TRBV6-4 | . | TGTGCCAGCAGTGGCGACCAGGGCAAAGGGCGGTACTTC | CASSGDQGKGRYF
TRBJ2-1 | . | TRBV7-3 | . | TGTGCCAGCAGCGAAACTGCCGGGACTTACAATGAGCAGTTCTTC | CASSETAGTYNEQFF
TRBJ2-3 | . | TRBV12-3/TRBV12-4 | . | TGTGCCAGCAGTCCAAGCACAGATACGCAGTATTTT | CASSPSTDTQYF
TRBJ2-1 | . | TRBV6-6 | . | TGTGCCAGCAGGGTAGATAACTCCCCCTACAATGAGCAGTTCTTC | CASRVDNSPYNEQFF
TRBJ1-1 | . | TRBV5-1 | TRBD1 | TGCGCCAGCAGCCTATCGGGACAGGGGAACACTGAAGCTTTCTTT | CASSLSGQGNTEAFF
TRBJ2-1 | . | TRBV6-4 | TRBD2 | TGTGCCAGCAGTGACTCGAATGCGCGGGAGGATGCCCAGTTCTTC | CASSDSNAREDAQFF
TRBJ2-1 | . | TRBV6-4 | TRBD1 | TGTGCCAGCAGTTACAGGGGGAACCCCTACAATGAGCAGTTCTTC | CASSYRGNPYNEQFF
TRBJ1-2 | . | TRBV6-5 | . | TGTGCCAGCTCCCACGCTGAGGACTATGGCTACACCTTC | CASSHAEDYGYTF
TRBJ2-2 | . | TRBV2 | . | TGTGCCAGCAGTGTTCGGCTAGCTACGAACACCGGGGAGCTGTTTTTT | CASSVRLATNTGELFF
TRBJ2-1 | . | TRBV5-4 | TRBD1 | TGTGCCAGCAGCAAGGACAGGAGTGATGAGCAGTTCTTC | CASSKDRSDEQFF
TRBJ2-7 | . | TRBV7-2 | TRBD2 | TGTGCCAGCAGCACCCTACTAGCGGCCCAACCCTACGAGCAGTACTTC | CASSTLLAAQPYEQYF
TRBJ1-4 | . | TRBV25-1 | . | TGTGCCAGCAGTGACCCCAGGGCTGCAACTAATGAAAAACTGTTTTTT | CASSDPRAATNEKLFF
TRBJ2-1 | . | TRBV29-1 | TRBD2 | TGCAGCGTTGGGACTAGCGGTTTCAATGAGCAGTTCTTC | CSVGTSGFNEQFF
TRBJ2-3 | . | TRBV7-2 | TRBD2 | TGTGCCAGCATCGGGGGGGCAGGTAGGGCGGGCGGCACAGATACGCAGTATTTT | CASIGGAGRAGGTDTQYF
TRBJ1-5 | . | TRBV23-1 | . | TGCGCCAGCAGTCAATCTACAGGGCTTCAGCCCCAGCATTTT | CASSQSTGLQPQHF
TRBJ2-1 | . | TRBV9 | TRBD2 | TGTGCCAGCCTGCCTGGGGGAGGGAATAGCAATGAGCAGTTCTTC | CASLPGGGNSNEQFF
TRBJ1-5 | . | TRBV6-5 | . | TGTGCCAGCCCTTCACGGCGGGGGGCTGTACAGCCCCAGCATTTT | CASPSRRGAVQPQHF
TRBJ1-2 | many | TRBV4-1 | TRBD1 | TGCGCCAGCAGCCAAGGGAGGGGGCGGCGGGACTATGGCTACACCTTC | CASSQGRGRRDYGYTF
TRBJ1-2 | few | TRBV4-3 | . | TGCGCCAGCAGCCAAGACCCCTTGGGGGGGGCGGATGGCTACACCTTC | CASSQDPLGGADGYTF
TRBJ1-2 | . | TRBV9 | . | TGTGCCAGCAGCGTAGCTCTGGGGGAGGACTATGGCTACACCTTC | CASSVALGEDYGYTF
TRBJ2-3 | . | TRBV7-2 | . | TGTGCCAGCAGCTTACAGGGTATAGATACGCAGTATTTT | CASSLQGIDTQYF
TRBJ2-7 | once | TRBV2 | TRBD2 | TGTGCCAGCAGTGGGGGACTAAAATACGAGCAGTACTTC | CASSGGLKYEQYF
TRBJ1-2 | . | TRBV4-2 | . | TGTGCCAGCAGCCCAAGATTGGCATATGGCTACACCTTC | CASSPRLAYGYTF
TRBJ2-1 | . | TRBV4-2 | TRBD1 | TGTGCCACCTCGCTCTCGGGCGGGACAGGCGGTTTATGGTTCTTC | CATSLSGGTGGLWFF
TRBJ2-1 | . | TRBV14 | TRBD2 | TGTGCCAGCAGCCAAGAATGGGGGGGAGGCAGTCATGAGCAGTTCTTC | CASSQEWGGGSHEQFF